Sequencing of this TCR beta chain was carried out in a study of blood T cell repertoires in COVID-19. About the study: Researchers got acute and convalescent COVID-19 samples from the United States, Italy and Spain.

CDR3 length equals 14 residues. V lost 0 bases to trimming and J lost 5 bases, with 10 bases between them. Germline CDR1 and CDR2: SGHTA and FQGNSA. Authors' data handling: Scientists estimated how many nucleated cells there were by amplifying reference gene primers. Assay: immunoSEQ multiplex PCR; the TCRdb copy retains only in-frame clones and omits some. D and trimming were read from the DNA, whereas the V and J calls and clone size are those reported in that table. This sample has 160,000 or so clones, with 65% to 85% found just once. The gene calls are TRBV7-2 and TRBJ1-1; D gene ambiguous. Sequenced sample: peripheral blood. The clonotype was recovered from an elderly woman with acute or convalescent COVID-19. The CDR3 loop reads CASSLAGGLTEAFF. As DNA, the CDR3 is TGTGCCAGCAGCTTAGCGGGAGGCCTAACTGAAGCTTTCTTT.